The 9 T cell receptor beta chains below all came from one sample that was sequenced in a study of CD8 T cells in ankylosing spondylitis. Study conclusions and caveats: Roughly eight highly homologous variants made up a TCR beta motif that seemed to typify ankylosing spondylitis blood.

TCRdb re-called the 5' RACE reads with MiXCR, one entry per CDR3 protein. This repertoire shows more than 650,000 distinct CDR3 sequences, 12% found once; its top ten account for 0.51%. For these receptors, no antigen is known. The sample taken for sequencing was blood, either unsorted or a sorted T cell fraction (not recorded which). These receptor sequences come from a male donor with ankylosing spondylitis.

Only a few counts were recorded for this clonotype. The chain is built from TRBV11-2 and TRBJ1-1; D remains ambiguous. Trimming removed 1 base at V and 4 bases at J, with 10 bases between. The germline gives CDR1 SGHAT, CDR2 FQNNGV. The CDR3 sequence is 14 residues long. CDR3 in amino acids: CASSLAPRPTEAFF. The CDR3 DNA reads as TGTGCCAGCAGCTTAGCCCCCAGACCCACTGAAGCTTTCTTT.

This clonotype showed up just a few times. This CDR3 is CASSISPTDTQYF. The CDR3, as DNA: TGTGCCAGCAGCATATCGCCCACAGATACGCAGTATTTT. The rearrangement joins TRBV6-2 or TRBV6-3 to TRBJ2-3; no clear D gene. V was cut by 6 bases and J by 2 bases, with 9 bases left in between. Germline CDR1 is MNHEY and CDR2 is SVGEGT. CDR3 length equals 13 residues.

This clonotype was found a few times. This rearrangement joins TRBV4-1 to TRBJ1-2; D unclear. CDR3 length: 12 residues. The V end was cut by 4 bases, the J end by 8 bases, with 11 bases between. The germline CDR1 and CDR2 sequences are MGHRA and YSYEKL. The CDR3 loop reads CASSLFGRGYTF. DNA for the CDR3: TGCGCCAGCAGCCTGTTCGGGCGCGGCTACACCTTC.

This rearrangement joins TRBV20-1 to TRBJ2-3; D possibly uses TRBD1 or TRBD2 (5 bases each). The CDR3 covers 14 residues. Trimming shortened V by 5 bases and J by 4 bases, and 16 bases separated the two germline ends. In germline, CDR1 is DFQATT, CDR2 SNEGSKA (reference sequence). The CDR3 sequence: CSAPFRVRADTQYF. The CDR3 DNA follows: TGCAGTGCTCCATTCAGGGTGAGGGCAGATACGCAGTATTTT.

The V and J genes are TRBV20-1 and TRBJ2-7; 8 bases are a match to TRBD2. Germline CDR1 reads DFQATT; CDR2 reads SNEGSKA (reference sequence). The CDR3 runs to 15 residues. V dropped 0 bases and J dropped 4; count of bases not matched to a gene: 8. The CDR3 protein is CSARDLREGRYEQYF. The CDR3 DNA reads as TGCAGTGCTAGAGATCTACGGGAGGGCCGATACGAGCAGTACTTC.

This clonotype has a handful of counts. V is TRBV4-3 and J is TRBJ2-2; 9 bases map to TRBD2. Looked up from germline, CDR1 is LGHNA and CDR2 is YSLEER. V lost 1 base, J lost 4 bases, and 10 bases stayed unmatched. The CDR3 length is 18 residues. The CDR3 sequence: CASSQVSGGTLGTGELFF. The CDR3 DNA reads TGCGCCAGCAGCCAAGTTAGCGGGGGAACGCTTGGCACCGGGGAGCTGTTTTTT.

V gene TRBV25-1 combines with J gene TRBJ1-2; D perhaps matches TRBD1 (5 bases). V lost 0 bases, J lost 8 bases, and 16 bases lay in between. Germline-derived CDR1 and CDR2 are MGHDK and SYGVNS. The CDR3 is made up of 15 amino acids. CDR3 nucleotides: TGTGCCAGCAGTGAATACGGGGCAGGGAGAGGAGGCTACACCTTC. Residues: CASSEYGAGRGGYTF.

This clonotype showed up just a few times. The chain joins TRBV5-1 to TRBJ2-6, with D uncertain. The V end was cut by 3 bases, the J end by 3 bases, with 13 bases between. This CDR3 comprises 16 residues. Germline V gene sequence: CDR1 SGHRS, CDR2 YFSETQ. The CDR3 nucleotides are TGCGCCAGCAGCTCGGGCAACACGCTTGGGGCCAACGTCCTGACTTTC. It is translated as CASSSGNTLGANVLTF.

Ten or more counts support this clonotype. The V call is TRBV5-1, the J call TRBJ2-1; D unresolved. Germline assignment: CDR1 SGHRS and CDR2 YFSETQ. Trimming stripped 5 bases from V and 0 bases from J, with 15 bases between. The CDR3 sequence is 16 residues long. The CDR3: CASSRVSISSYNEQFF. In DNA form, the CDR3 reads TGCGCCAGCAGTCGCGTGAGTATCAGCTCCTACAATGAGCAGTTCTTC.